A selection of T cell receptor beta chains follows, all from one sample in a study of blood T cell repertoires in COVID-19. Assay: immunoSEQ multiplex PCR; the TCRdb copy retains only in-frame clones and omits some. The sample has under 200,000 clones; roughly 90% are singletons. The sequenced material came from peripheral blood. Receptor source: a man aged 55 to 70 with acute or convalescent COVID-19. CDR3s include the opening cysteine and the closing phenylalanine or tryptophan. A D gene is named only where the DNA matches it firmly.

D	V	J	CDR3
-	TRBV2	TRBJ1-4	CASSSQWGGAFTNEKLFF
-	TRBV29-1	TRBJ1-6	CSVELGGGALHF
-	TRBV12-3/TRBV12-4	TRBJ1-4	CASRTGPYEKLFF
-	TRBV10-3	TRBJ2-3	CAITPRPGGSTDTQYF
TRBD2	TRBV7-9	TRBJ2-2	CAGIRLAGNTGELFF
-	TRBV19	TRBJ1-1	CASSISRDNEAFF
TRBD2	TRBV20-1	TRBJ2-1	CSASTSGRGINEQFF
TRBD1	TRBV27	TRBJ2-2	CASSSPGQGENTGELFF
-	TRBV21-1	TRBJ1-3	CASSKASSGTGNTIYF
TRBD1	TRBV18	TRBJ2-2	CASSPVGQGNTGELFF
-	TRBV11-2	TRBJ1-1	CASSLAIERTEAFF
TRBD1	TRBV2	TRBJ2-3	CASSEASPGGLDTQYF
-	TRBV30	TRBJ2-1	CAWSVTRRGNEQFF
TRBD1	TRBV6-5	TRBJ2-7	CASSRTLGQGQYF
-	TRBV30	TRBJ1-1	CAWSDYTEAFF
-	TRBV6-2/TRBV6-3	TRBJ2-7	CASSSGWSYEQYF
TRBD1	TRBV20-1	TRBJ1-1	CSASDRVSLFTEAFF
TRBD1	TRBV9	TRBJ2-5	CASSDGQGGQETQYF
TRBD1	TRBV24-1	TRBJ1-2	CATSDSGTGISGYTF
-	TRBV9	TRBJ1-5	CASSFRFYSNQPQHF
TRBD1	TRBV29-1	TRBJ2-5	CSVKDRGQETQYF
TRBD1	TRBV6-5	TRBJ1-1	CASSYLRGEAFF
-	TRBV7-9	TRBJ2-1	CASSLAGVVFF
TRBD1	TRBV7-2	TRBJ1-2	CASSLNRGSWGYTF
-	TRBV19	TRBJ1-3	CASGTITPGNTIYF
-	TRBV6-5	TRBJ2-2	CASSSMGPGELFF
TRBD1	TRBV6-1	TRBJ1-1	CASSAPRQGAGNTEAFF
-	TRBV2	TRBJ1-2	CASSESDGTSNYGYTF
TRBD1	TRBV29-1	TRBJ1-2	CSASGLGQSYGYTF
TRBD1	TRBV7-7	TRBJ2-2	CASSLRQGISGELFF
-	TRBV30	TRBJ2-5	CAWSGFGPSSSGEETQYF
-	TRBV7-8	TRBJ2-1	CASSLGTALSYNEQFF
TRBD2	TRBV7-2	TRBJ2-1	CASSLGGTSGDSEQFF
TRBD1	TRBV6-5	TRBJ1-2	CASSKDRGLGYTF
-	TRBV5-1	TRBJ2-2	CASPQGDENTGELFF
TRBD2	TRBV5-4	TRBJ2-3	CATSGGAGVTQYF
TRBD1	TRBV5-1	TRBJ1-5	CASSLVADRYSNQPQHF
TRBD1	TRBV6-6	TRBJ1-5	CASSQTPTGMKLISNQPQHF
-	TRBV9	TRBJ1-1	CASSPRASGGTEAFF
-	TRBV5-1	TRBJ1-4	CASSLNRAVHEKLFF
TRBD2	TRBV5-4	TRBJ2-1	CASSGKTGLAGGEQFF
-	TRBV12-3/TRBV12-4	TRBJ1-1	CASSFDGTEAFF
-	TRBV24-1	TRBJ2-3	CATMKGGTDTQYF
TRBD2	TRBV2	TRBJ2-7	CASTQGGLAVYEQYF
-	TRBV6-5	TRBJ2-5	CASKDSNQETQYF
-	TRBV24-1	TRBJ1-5	CATSGQGRQPQHF
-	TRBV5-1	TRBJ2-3	CASSLELASTDTQYF
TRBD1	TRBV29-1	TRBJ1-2	CSVQEGQGDYGYTF
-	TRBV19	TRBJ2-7	CASRGRPSYEQYF
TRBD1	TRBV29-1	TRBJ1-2	CSVRAGTDNYGYTF
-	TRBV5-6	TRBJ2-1	CASSLGQPPNEQFF
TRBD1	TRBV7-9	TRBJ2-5	CASSLGQGMETQYF
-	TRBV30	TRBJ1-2	CAWREPELMPDYWRRGYTF
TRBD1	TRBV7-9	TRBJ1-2	CASSHNQGDGYTF